This TCR beta chain was documented in a study of identical twins. Findings and limits, study-wide: Weaker excess twin sharing was seen among beta out-of-frame sequences.

This clonotype was detected only a few times. Its specificity is unknown. The CDR3 length is 14 residues. Per the germline V gene, CDR1 is SGHRS and CDR2 is YFSETQ. The V and J ends lost 1 base and 5 bases, in that order; junction bases with no gene match: 3. TCRdb redid the calling of the 5' RACE reads with MiXCR, one entry per CDR3 protein. The table lists some 1,600,000 distinct CDR3 sequences, about 30% of them singletons, with about 0.27% in the top ten. The sequence was obtained from a newborn girl in good health. The chain employs TRBV5-1 and TRBJ1-5; 7 bases line up with TRBD1. The sequencing sample was made of cord blood. CDR3 sequence: CASSLTGEDQPQHF. Here the CDR3 DNA reads TGCGCCAGCAGCTTGACAGGGGAGGATCAGCCCCAGCATTTT.